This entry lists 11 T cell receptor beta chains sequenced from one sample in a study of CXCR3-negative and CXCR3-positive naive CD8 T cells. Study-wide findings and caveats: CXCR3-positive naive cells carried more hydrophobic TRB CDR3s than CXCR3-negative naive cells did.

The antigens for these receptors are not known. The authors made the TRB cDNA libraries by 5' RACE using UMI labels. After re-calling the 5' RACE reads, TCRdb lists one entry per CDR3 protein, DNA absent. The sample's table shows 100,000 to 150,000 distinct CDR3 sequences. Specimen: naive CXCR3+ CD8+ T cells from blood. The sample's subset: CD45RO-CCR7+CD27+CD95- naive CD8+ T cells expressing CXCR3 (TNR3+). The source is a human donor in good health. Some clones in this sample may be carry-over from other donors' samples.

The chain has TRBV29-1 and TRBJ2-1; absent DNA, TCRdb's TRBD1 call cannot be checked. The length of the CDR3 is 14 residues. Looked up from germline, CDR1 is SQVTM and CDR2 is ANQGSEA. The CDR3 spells CSATGERSANEQFF.

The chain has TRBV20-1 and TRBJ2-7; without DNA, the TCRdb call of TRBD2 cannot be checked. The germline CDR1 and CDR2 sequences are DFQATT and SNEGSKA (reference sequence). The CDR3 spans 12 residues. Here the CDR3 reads CSAWTSGYEQYF.

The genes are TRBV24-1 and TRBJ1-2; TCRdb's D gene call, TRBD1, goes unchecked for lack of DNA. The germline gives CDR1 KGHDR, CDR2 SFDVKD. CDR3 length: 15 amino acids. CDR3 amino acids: CATSDLGQGNDGYTF.

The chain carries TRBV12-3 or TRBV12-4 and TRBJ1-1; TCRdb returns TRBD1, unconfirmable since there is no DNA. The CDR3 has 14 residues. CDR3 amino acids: CASSLGGGSTEAFF.

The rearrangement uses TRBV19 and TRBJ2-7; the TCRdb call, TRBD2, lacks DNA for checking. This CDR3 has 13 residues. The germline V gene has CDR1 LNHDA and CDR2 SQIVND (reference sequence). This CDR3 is CASSYRVPYEQYF.

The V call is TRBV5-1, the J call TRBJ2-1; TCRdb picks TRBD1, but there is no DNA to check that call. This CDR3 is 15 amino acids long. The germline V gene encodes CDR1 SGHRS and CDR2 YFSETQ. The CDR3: CASSYGQGKYNEQFF.

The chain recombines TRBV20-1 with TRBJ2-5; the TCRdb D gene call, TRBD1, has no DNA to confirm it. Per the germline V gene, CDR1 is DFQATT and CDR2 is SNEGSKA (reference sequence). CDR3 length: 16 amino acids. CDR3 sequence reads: CSARDSETGMKKTQYF.

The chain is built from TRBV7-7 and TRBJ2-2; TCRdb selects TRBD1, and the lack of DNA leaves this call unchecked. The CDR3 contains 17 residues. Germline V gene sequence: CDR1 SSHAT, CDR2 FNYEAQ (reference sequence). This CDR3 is CASSRPVGAYDTGELFF.

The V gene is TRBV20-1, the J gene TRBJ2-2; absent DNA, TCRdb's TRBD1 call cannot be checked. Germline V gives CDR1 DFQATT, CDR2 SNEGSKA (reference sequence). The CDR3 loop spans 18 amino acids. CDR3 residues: CSAGDIYGGSGGTGELFF.

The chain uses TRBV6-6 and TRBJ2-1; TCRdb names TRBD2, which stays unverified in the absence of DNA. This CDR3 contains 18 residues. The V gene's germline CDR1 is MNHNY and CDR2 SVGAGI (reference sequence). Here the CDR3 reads CASSYSASSGRASNEQFF.

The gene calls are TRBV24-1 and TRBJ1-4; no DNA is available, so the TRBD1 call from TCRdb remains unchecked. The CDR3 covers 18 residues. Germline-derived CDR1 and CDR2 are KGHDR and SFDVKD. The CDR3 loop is CATSDGTDTTSTNEKLFF.